Below, one T cell receptor (beta chain) is given with its context. What it binds is unknown. Within the sample, other DNA sequences also encode this same CDR3. This sample is drawn from a study of cytomegalovirus exposure and HLA in healthy donors. Trimming took off 5 bases at V and 4 bases at J, with 9 bases between the two ends. The length of the CDR3 is 13 residues. Germline CDR1 reads PRHDT; CDR2 reads FYEKMQ (reference sequence). This PCR relied on a set of 60 Vbeta primers and 13 Jbeta primers. The assay was immunoSEQ multiplex PCR, and TCRdb's table has in-frame clones only and misses some. Counted here are approximately 170,000 clones, roughly four fifths occurring once; the ten biggest clones make up 2% to 2.5%. Study-wide results and limits: Rarity characterized most TCR sequences, yet some public TCRs appeared in many donors.

Specimen: PBMCs. This rearrangement joins TRBV13 to TRBJ2-1; D is possibly TRBD1 (6 bases). The receptor comes from a woman between 25 and 40 years old in good health and CMV-seropositive. The CDR3 protein is CASSLDSYNEQFF. The CDR3 nucleotides are TGTGCCAGCAGCCTGGACAGTTACAATGAGCAGTTCTTC.